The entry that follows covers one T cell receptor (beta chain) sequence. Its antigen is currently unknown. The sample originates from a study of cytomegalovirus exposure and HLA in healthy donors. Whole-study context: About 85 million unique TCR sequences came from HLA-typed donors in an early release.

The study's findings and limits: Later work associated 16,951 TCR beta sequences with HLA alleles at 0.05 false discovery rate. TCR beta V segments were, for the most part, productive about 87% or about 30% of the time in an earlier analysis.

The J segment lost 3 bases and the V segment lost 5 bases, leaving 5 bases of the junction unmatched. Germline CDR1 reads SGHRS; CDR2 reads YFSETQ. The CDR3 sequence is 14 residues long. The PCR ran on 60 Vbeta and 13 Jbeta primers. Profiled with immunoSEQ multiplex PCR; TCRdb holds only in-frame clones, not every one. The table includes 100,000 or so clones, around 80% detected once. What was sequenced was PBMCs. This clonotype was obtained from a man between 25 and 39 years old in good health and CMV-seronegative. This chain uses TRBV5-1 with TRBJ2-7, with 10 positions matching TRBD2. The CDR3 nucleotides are TGCGCCAGCAGGGAGCTAGCGGGAGACTACGAGCAGTACTTC. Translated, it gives CASRELAGDYEQYF.